The source of this T cell receptor beta chain is a study of T cell changes during pregnancy in multiple sclerosis. Assay used: immunoSEQ multiplex PCR; TCRdb lists only in-frame clones, some missing. Of about 77,000 clones listed, approximately 91% are singletons. Material: peripheral blood, obtained before pregnancy. The sequence was collected from a female donor with multiple sclerosis, enrolled in a pregnancy study.

The CDR3 coding sequence is TGTGCCAGCAGTTACTCTGCGACAGGGGGTACTGAAGCTTTCTTT. Translating it yields CASSYSATGGTEAFF. The chain uses TRBV6-5 and TRBJ1-1; 9 bases map to TRBD1. The CDR3 contains 15 residues. The V gene's germline CDR1 is MNHEY and CDR2 SVGAGI. Trimming removed 0 bases from V and 5 bases from J; junction bases left unmatched: 4.